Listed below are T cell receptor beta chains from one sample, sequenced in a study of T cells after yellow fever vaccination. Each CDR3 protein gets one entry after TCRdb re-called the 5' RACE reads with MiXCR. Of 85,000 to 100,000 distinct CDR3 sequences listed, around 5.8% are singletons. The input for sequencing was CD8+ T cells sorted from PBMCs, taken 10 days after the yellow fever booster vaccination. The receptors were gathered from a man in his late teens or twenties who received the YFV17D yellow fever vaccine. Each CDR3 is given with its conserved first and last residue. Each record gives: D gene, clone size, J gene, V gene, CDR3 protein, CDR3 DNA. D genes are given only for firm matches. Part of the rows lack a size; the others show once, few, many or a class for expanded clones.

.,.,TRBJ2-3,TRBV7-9,CASSPEGRDPDTQYF,TGTGCCAGCAGCCCCGAGGGAAGGGATCCAGATACGCAGTATTTT
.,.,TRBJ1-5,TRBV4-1,CASSQVGRSNQPQHF,TGCGCCAGCAGCCAAGTCGGTAGAAGCAATCAGCCCCAGCATTTT
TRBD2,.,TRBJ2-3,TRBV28,CASSELAGGSDTQYF,TGTGCCAGCAGTGAACTAGCGGGGGGGTCGGATACGCAGTATTTT
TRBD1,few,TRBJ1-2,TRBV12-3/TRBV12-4,CASRTGGDYGYTF,TGTGCCAGCAGGACAGGGGGCGACTATGGCTACACCTTC
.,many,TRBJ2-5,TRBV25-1,CASSDVYGDVF,TGTGCCAGCAGTGACGTTTATGGGGATGTCTTC
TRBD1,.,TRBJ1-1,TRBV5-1,CASSLWGTGSGNTEAFF,TGCGCCAGCAGCTTGTGGGGGACAGGCTCTGGGAACACTGAAGCTTTCTTT
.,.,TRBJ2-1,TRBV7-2,CASSLRGNTYNEQFF,TGTGCCAGCAGCTTAAGGGGGAACACCTACAATGAGCAGTTCTTC
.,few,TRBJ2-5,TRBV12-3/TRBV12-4,CASSEGKDQYF,TGTGCCAGCAGTGAAGGGAAAGACCAGTACTTC
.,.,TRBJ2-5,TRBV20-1,CSASHVLGSPPETQYF,TGCAGTGCTAGTCATGTCTTGGGCTCCCCTCCGGAGACCCAGTACTTC
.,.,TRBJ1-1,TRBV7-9,CASSLGWGGMNTEAFF,TGTGCCAGCAGCTTAGGATGGGGAGGGATGAACACTGAAGCTTTCTTT
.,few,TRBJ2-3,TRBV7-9,CASSPRVTLVTDTQYF,TGTGCCAGCAGTCCCCGGGTCACCCTGGTAACAGATACGCAGTATTTT
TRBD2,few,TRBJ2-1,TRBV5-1,CASSSSGYNEQFF,TGCGCCAGCAGCTCTAGCGGTTACAATGAGCAGTTCTTC
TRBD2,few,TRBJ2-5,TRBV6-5,CARTREGETQYF,TGTGCCAGGACAAGGGAGGGGGAGACCCAGTACTTC
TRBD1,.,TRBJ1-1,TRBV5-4,CASSLRRTGNTEAFF,TGTGCCAGCAGCCTAAGAAGGACAGGAAACACTGAAGCTTTCTTT
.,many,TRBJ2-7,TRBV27,CASSFDMPGFYEQYF,TGTGCCAGCAGTTTTGACATGCCCGGCTTCTACGAGCAGTACTTC
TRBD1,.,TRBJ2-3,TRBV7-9,CASSSGGSDTDTQYF,TGTGCCAGCAGCTCAGGGGGATCAGACACAGATACGCAGTATTTT
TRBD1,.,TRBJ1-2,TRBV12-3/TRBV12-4,CASRGQGNFNYGYTF,TGTGCCAGCAGGGGACAGGGGAATTTTAACTATGGCTACACCTTC
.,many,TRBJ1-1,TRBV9,CASSVASDLSTEAFF,TGTGCCAGCAGCGTGGCCTCTGATTTGAGCACTGAAGCTTTCTTT
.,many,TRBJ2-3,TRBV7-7,CASSATSWGDTQYF,TGTGCTAGCAGCGCAACTAGTTGGGGAGATACGCAGTATTTT
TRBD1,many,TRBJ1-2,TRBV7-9,CASSAGQGDGYTF,TGTGCCAGCAGCGCAGGACAGGGCGATGGCTACACCTTC
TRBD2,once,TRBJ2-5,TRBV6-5,CASSYVGGGQETQYF,TGTGCCAGCAGTTACGTGGGGGGGGGCCAAGAGACCCAGTACTTC
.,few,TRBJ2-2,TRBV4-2,CASRYTGELFF,TGTGCCAGCAGGTACACCGGGGAGCTGTTTTTT
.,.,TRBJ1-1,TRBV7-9,CASSLLSGHMNTEAFF,TGTGCCAGCAGCTTACTGTCCGGGCACATGAACACTGAAGCTTTCTTT
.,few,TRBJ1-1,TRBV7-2,CASSLTYGLNTEAFF,TGTGCCAGCAGCTTAACCTACGGCCTGAACACTGAAGCTTTCTTT
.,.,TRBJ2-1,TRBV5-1,CASSPGWEQFF,TGCGCCAGCAGCCCGGGATGGGAGCAGTTCTTC
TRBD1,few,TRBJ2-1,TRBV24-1,CATSDVDRGREQFF,TGTGCCACCAGTGATGTGGACAGGGGAAGGGAGCAGTTCTTC
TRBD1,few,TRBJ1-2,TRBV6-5,CASSYSDRLYGYTF,TGTGCCAGCAGTTACTCGGACAGGCTCTATGGCTACACCTTC
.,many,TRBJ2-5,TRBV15,CATSSGTFQETQYF,TGTGCCACCAGCAGTGGGACGTTTCAAGAGACCCAGTACTTC
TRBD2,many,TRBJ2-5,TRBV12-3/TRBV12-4,CASRRLAGGKLQETQYF,TGTGCCAGCAGGCGACTAGCGGGGGGGAAACTACAAGAGACCCAGTACTTC
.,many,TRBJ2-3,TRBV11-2,CASSLDARPATDTQYF,TGTGCCAGCAGCTTAGACGCTCGACCCGCCACAGATACGCAGTATTTT
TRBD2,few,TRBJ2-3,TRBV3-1,CASSPGGGGSTDTQYF,TGTGCCAGCAGCCCAGGTGGCGGGGGGAGCACAGATACGCAGTATTTT
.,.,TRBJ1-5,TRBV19,CASRTRDTGNQPQHF,TGTGCCAGTCGAACCCGGGACACCGGTAATCAGCCCCAGCATTTT
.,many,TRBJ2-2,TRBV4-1,CASSQGVGGGGELFF,TGCGCCAGCAGCCAAGGGGTAGGGGGAGGCGGGGAGCTGTTTTTT
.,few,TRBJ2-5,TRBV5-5,CASSIGWMGDQETQYF,TGTGCCAGCAGCATAGGGTGGATGGGAGACCAAGAGACCCAGTACTTC
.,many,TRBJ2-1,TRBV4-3,CASSQDIPAPEQFF,TGCGCCAGCAGCCAAGACATCCCCGCACCTGAGCAGTTCTTC
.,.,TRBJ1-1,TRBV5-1,CASSSTASNTEAFF,TGCGCCAGCAGCTCGACAGCTTCGAACACTGAAGCTTTCTTT
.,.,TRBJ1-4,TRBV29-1,CSVERTNEKLFF,TGCAGCGTTGAGAGGACTAATGAAAAACTGTTTTTT
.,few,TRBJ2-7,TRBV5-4,CASSFQGIREQYF,TGTGCCAGCAGCTTTCAGGGGATCCGCGAGCAGTACTTC
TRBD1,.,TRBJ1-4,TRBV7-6,CASSSSGQGRLFF,TGTGCCAGCAGCTCTAGCGGACAGGGGCGACTGTTTTTT
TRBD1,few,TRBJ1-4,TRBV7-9,CASRGTGWGLRTEKLFF,TGTGCCAGCAGGGGGACAGGGTGGGGTCTGAGGACTGAAAAACTGTTTTTT
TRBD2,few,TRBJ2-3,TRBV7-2,CASSILAGGSTDTQYF,TGTGCCAGCAGCATTCTAGCGGGGGGTAGCACAGATACGCAGTATTTT
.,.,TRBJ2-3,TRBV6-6,CASSYPPTLSADTQYF,TGTGCCAGCAGTTACCCCCCGACTTTGAGCGCAGATACGCAGTATTTT
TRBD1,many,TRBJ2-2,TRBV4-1,CASSHPGQGVTGELFF,TGCGCCAGCAGCCACCCGGGACAGGGGGTCACCGGGGAGCTGTTTTTT
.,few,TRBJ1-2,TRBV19,CASSKGRVYGYTF,TGTGCCAGTAGTAAGGGCAGGGTCTATGGCTACACCTTC
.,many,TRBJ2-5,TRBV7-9,CASSPVSVGTQYF,TGTGCCAGCAGCCCGGTTTCAGTCGGGACCCAGTACTTC
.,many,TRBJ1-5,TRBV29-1,CSAAEGLNQPQHF,TGCAGCGCCGCGGAAGGGCTCAATCAGCCCCAGCATTTT
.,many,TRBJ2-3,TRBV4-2,CASSQERNAPSTDTQYF,TGTGCCAGCAGCCAAGAAAGGAACGCGCCCAGCACAGATACGCAGTATTTT
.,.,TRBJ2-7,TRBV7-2,CASSFRAGGSYEQYF,TGTGCCAGCAGCTTCAGGGCAGGCGGCTCCTACGAGCAGTACTTC
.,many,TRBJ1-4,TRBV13,CASSQTDTGGKLFF,TGTGCCAGCAGTCAGACGGACACCGGGGGAAAACTGTTTTTT
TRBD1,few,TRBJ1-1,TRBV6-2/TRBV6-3,CASSWDRVNTEAFF,TGTGCCAGCAGTTGGGACAGGGTGAACACTGAAGCTTTCTTT
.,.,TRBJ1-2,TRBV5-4,CASSSVEGQWYGYTF,TGTGCCAGCAGCTCCGTTGAGGGTCAATGGTATGGCTACACCTTC
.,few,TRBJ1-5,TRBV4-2,CASSQEGGPQHF,TGTGCCAGCAGCCAAGAAGGGGGTCCCCAGCATTTT
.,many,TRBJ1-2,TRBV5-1,CASSSLPGTIYGYTF,TGCGCCAGCAGCTCCCTCCCGGGGACCATCTATGGCTACACCTTC